The 27 T cell receptor beta chains below were found in one sample sequenced in a study of shared clonotypes between healthy human individuals (TCRdb year 2020). Receptor libraries were prepared by the immunoSEQ multiplex PCR assay. TCRdb took over this immuneACCESS table, retaining in-frame rearrangements with V and J assigned. Such tables are incomplete; in checked studies, under half of the missing clones stem from an unresolved V gene, and the remainder is unexplained. This sample is represented by around 750,000 clones; under 80% of them were singletons. Roughly 1.7% of the sample goes to the ten largest clones. The sequencing sample was made of memory CD4+ T cells sorted from blood. What the cell subset or site label conveys for this sample: CD45RA-negative fraction. All receptors come from a young woman in good health.

The J gene is TRBJ1-5, the V gene TRBV5-6, with a possible D match to TRBD1 (5 bases). The CDR3 is 15 amino acids. Trimming cost V 4 bases and J 3 bases, with 14 bases left between them. CDR1 is SGHDT, CDR2 YYEEEE, per germline. In DNA, the CDR3 is TGTGCCAGCAGCAGAGGGACGATTCTCAATCAGCCCCAGCATTTT. This gives the protein CASSRGTILNQPQHF. Full variable domain (missing parts from reference TRBV5-6 and TRBJ1-5): DAGVTQSPTHLIKTRGQQVTLRCSPKSGHDTVSWYQQALGQGPQFIFQYYEEEERQRGNFPDRFSGHQFPNYSSELNVNALLLGDSALYLCASSRGTILNQPQHFGDGTRLSIL.

The chain links TRBV6-1 to TRBJ2-3; TRBD2 matches 16 bases. The V segment lost 4 bases and the J segment 7 bases; nucleotides outside the gene matches: 8. The CDR3 spans 17 residues. Germline V lookup: CDR1 MNHNS, CDR2 SASEGT. The CDR3 is CASSGGTSGRAVNTQYF. The CDR3 DNA reads as TGTGCCAGCAGTGGAGGGACTAGCGGGAGGGCCGTGAATACGCAGTATTTT.

CDR3 nucleotides: TGTGCCAGCAATCCGGGACTAGTGGAGACCCAGTACTTC. It encodes CASNPGLVETQYF. The chain employs TRBV2 and TRBJ2-5; 8 nucleotides line up with TRBD2. This CDR3 comprises 13 residues. J gave up 5 bases and V 7 bases, and 6 bases lay outside the gene matches. Per the germline V gene, CDR1 is SNHLY and CDR2 is FYNNEI.

The chain recombines TRBV5-4 with TRBJ2-1; D is unclear. The V end was cut by 4 bases, the J end by 6 bases, with 11 bases between. The CDR3 spans 13 residues. Per the germline V gene, CDR1 is SGHNT and CDR2 is YYREEE (reference sequence). The CDR3: CASSNRSRNEQFF. The CDR3 nucleotides are TGTGCCAGCAGCAACAGAAGTCGCAATGAGCAGTTCTTC.

The V and J genes are TRBV28 and TRBJ2-2; 9 bases fit TRBD2. The CDR3 has 15 residues. Germline CDR1 and CDR2: MDHEN and SYDVKM. V trimming: 3 bases; J trimming: 3 bases; junction bases outside the gene matches: 2. CDR3 protein: CASSLSGRYTGELFF. CDR3 sequence (DNA): TGTGCCAGCAGTTTGAGCGGGAGGTACACCGGGGAGCTGTTTTTT.

This clone occurred a few times. The chain is built from TRBV11-2 and TRBJ2-7, with 7 bases lining up with TRBD1. Germline values: CDR1 SGHAT, CDR2 FQNNGV. The CDR3 consists of 15 residues. Losses at the gene ends were 4 bases for V and 9 bases for J; bases not matched to a gene: 15. In nucleotides, the CDR3 is TGTGCCAGCAGCTGGAGAGGGACAGACCCTTCGATGCAGTACTTC. Protein product: CASSWRGTDPSMQYF.

This clone has only a few counts. Other DNA sequences in this sample translate to the same CDR3. The chain couples TRBV7-2 to TRBJ2-1; D is uncertain. The CDR3 sequence is 14 residues long. The V gene's germline CDR1 is SGHTA and CDR2 FQGNSA. V was cut by 3 bases and J by 0 bases, with 6 bases left in between. Here the CDR3 reads CASSFSSSYNEQFF. Here the CDR3 DNA reads TGTGCCAGCAGCTTCTCTAGCTCCTACAATGAGCAGTTCTTC.

This chain connects TRBV6-5 to TRBJ2-5; TRBD1 matches 9 bases. The CDR3 length is 11 residues. The germline CDR1 and CDR2 sequences are MNHEY and SVGAGI. The V gene end was trimmed by 6 bases and the J gene end by 14 bases; junction bases not matched to a gene: 7. The CDR3 region has the DNA TGTGCCAGCAGCTCACAGGGGGCGGTTTACTTC. Amino acids: CASSSQGAVYF.

V and J are TRBV5-1 and TRBJ2-2; D gene unclear. This CDR3 contains 15 residues. The germline V gene encodes CDR1 SGHRS and CDR2 YFSETQ. V lost 0 bases and J lost 6, with 12 bases in between. The CDR3 DNA reads TGCGCCAGCAGCTTGGCCCGGAATCAAGCCGGGGAGCTGTTTTTT. This sequence encodes CASSLARNQAGELFF.

This clone was counted once. The rearrangement joins TRBV7-8 to TRBJ2-2; 14 bases align to TRBD2. The CDR3 loop spans 17 amino acids. With V trimmed by 5 bases and J by 6 bases, 8 bases remained unmatched. Germline V gene lookup returns CDR1 SGHVS and CDR2 FQNEAQ. In DNA form, the CDR3 reads TGTGCCAGCAGCGTCACCGGGACTAGCGGGAGCCCCGGGGAGCTGTTTTTT. Its protein is CASSVTGTSGSPGELFF.

The chain uses TRBV5-3 and TRBJ1-3; possible D gene TRBD1, 5 bases. TRBV5-3 is sorted into the ORF group, with uncertain function. Trimming left V 6 bases short and J 1 base short, with 11 bases between. The CDR3 totals 14 residues. In DNA form, the CDR3 reads TGTGCCAGAACCGGAGGGGTTTCTGGAAACACCATATATTTT. It is translated as CARTGGVSGNTIYF.

The rearrangement joins TRBV28 to TRBJ1-2; D gene ambiguous. V was trimmed by 2 bases and J by 5 bases, leaving 6 bases between them. Looked up from germline, CDR1 is MDHEN and CDR2 is SYDVKM. The CDR3 loop spans 12 amino acids. In nucleotides, the CDR3 is TGTGCCAGCAGTTTAAAGTTATATGGCTACACCTTC. It specifies CASSLKLYGYTF.

This clone appeared a single time. The chain has TRBV27 and TRBJ1-2; D may be TRBD1 (6 bases). CDR3 length: 14 residues. CDR1 and CDR2 (germline): MNHEY, SMNVEV (reference sequence). Trimming stripped 6 bases from V and 8 bases from J, with 19 bases between. The CDR3 reads CASSPLGADTGYTF. The CDR3 DNA reads TGTGCCAGCAGCCCCCTGGGGGCGGATACGGGCTACACCTTC.

J is TRBJ1-2 and V is TRBV5-1, with 10 bases identical to TRBD1. Germline CDR1 is SGHRS and CDR2 is YFSETQ. With 3 bases clipped from V and 7 bases from J, the junction kept 15 bases outside the gene matches. The length of the CDR3 is 17 residues. The CDR3 spells CASSSRDRGLIDRGYTF. The CDR3 DNA reads as TGCGCCAGCAGCTCCCGGGACAGGGGACTCATCGATCGTGGCTACACCTTC.

The chain uses TRBV5-6 and TRBJ2-7; D is tentatively TRBD1 or TRBD2 (7 bases each). Trimming took off 0 bases at V and 7 bases at J, with 14 bases between the two ends. Germline V gene lookup returns CDR1 SGHDT and CDR2 YYEEEE. This CDR3 is 14 amino acids long. CDR3 sequence: CASSLDRGAGEQYF. CDR3 sequence (DNA): TGTGCCAGCAGCTTGGACAGGGGAGCGGGAGAGCAGTACTTC.

J is TRBJ1-1 and V is TRBV6-5, with a possible D match to TRBD1 (6 bases). Per the germline V gene, CDR1 is MNHEY and CDR2 is SVGAGI. There are 14 residues in the CDR3. The V and J ends lost 7 bases and 9 bases respectively, with 21 bases between them. The CDR3 nucleotides read TGTGCCAGCACCATGGGGCAGGGGAAAAGTAAAGCTTTCTTT. This encodes CASTMGQGKSKAFF.

This clone was seen once. The chain uses TRBV5-1 and TRBJ2-1; TRBD2 matches 7 bases. V lost 5 bases and J lost 2; bases outside the gene matches: 10. Germline CDR1 is SGHRS and CDR2 is YFSETQ. The CDR3 has 16 amino acids. CDR3 coding DNA: TGCGCCAGCAGTCCCCTTGGGGAGGGCCCCTACAATGAGCAGTTCTTC. Translated, it gives CASSPLGEGPYNEQFF.

The chain employs TRBV7-8 and TRBJ2-2; the D call may be TRBD1 or TRBD2 (6 bases each). Germline assignment: CDR1 SGHVS and CDR2 FQNEAQ. There are 17 residues in the CDR3. The ends were cut back, 3 bases at V and 2 bases at J, with 16 bases in the middle. The DNA of the CDR3 is TGTGCCAGCAGCTTCGTAGGGGGGCGCATAAACACCGGGGAGCTGTTTTTT. This gives the protein CASSFVGGRINTGELFF.

The chain is built from TRBV5-5 and TRBJ2-5; D is perhaps TRBD1 (5 bases). CDR1 is SGHKS, CDR2 YYEKEE, per germline (reference sequence). The CDR3 extends over 14 amino acids. V lost 3 bases, J lost 0 bases, and 9 bases lay in between. CDR3 bases: TGTGCCAGCAGCTGGGCAGGGTACCAAGAGACCCAGTACTTC. It codes for CASSWAGYQETQYF.

The chain is built from TRBV1 and TRBJ2-7; the table calls TRBD2, which could not be checked here. TRBV1 is classified as a pseudogene. The CDR3 sequence is 17 residues long. The CDR3 region has the DNA TGCACCAGCAGCCAGGAGGGGGGACTAGCGGGAGCGTACGAGCAGTACTTC. Translation gives CTSSQEGGLAGAYEQYF.

The CDR3 loop is CASSDGVASEAFF. The CDR3 bases are TGTGCCAGCAGTGATGGGGTGGCCTCTGAAGCTTTCTTT. The chain has TRBV6-1 and TRBJ1-1; D remains unclear. This CDR3 is built from 13 residues. V was trimmed by 3 bases and J by 6 bases, leaving 11 bases between them. Germline CDR1 and CDR2: MNHNS and SASEGT.

This chain links TRBV21-1 with TRBJ2-1; TRBD2, the table's D call, was not compared with the DNA. TRBV21-1 is a pseudogene. This CDR3 has 14 residues. The CDR3 DNA sequence: TGTGCCAGCAGCACACGGACGGGATACAATGAGCAGTTCTTC. Translated: CASSTRTGYNEQFF.

This chain uses TRBV27 with TRBJ2-5; 9 nucleotides match TRBD2. There are 20 residues in the CDR3. CDR1 is MNHEY and CDR2 is SMNVEV in the germline V gene (reference sequence). V shed 4 bases and J 6 bases; nucleotides not matched to a gene: 24. DNA for the CDR3: TGTGCCAGCAGTTCCCTTCCCCTGGCTAGCGGGATAGGGGCTTTGAAGACCCAGTACTTC. Protein: CASSSLPLASGIGALKTQYF.

The J gene is TRBJ1-5, the V gene TRBV27; the D is unclear. The CDR3 covers 15 residues. V was trimmed by 0 bases and J by 9 bases, leaving 15 bases between them. Germline V gene sequence: CDR1 MNHEY, CDR2 SMNVEV (reference sequence). The CDR3 is CASSLSPQVEGPQHF. The CDR3 DNA is TGTGCCAGCAGTTTATCCCCGCAGGTAGAGGGGCCCCAGCATTTT.

The genes are TRBV5-5 and TRBJ2-3; D gene unclear. This CDR3 has 15 residues. With 4 bases removed from V and 3 bases from J, the gap between germline ends came to 15 bases. Germline-derived CDR1 and CDR2 are SGHKS and YYEKEE (reference sequence). The CDR3 DNA follows: TGTGCCAGCAGCCCGGTGGGTACAAGAACAGATACGCAGTATTTT. Translation: CASSPVGTRTDTQYF.

This chain connects TRBV18 to TRBJ2-3; 8 nucleotides align to TRBD2. The CDR3 loop spans 16 amino acids. The germline V gene encodes CDR1 KGHSH and CDR2 LQKENI. The junction had 9 bases not matched to a gene; V was cut back by 3 bases and J by 4 bases. The CDR3 region is CASSPIAGSVPDTQYF. For the CDR3, the DNA is TGTGCCAGCTCACCCATAGCGGGATCGGTCCCAGATACGCAGTATTTT.

This clone was found many times. The rearrangement links TRBV25-1 to TRBJ2-6; perhaps TRBD1 as D (6 bases). The ends were cut back, 6 bases at V and 1 base at J, with 13 bases in the middle. The CDR3 length is 16 residues. The germline V gene encodes CDR1 MGHDK and CDR2 SYGVNS. The chain's CDR3 is CASSPTGPSGANVLTF. The CDR3 DNA follows: TGTGCCAGCAGCCCTACAGGGCCGTCTGGGGCCAACGTCCTGACTTTC.